This T cell receptor (beta chain) was found in a study of PD-L1 blockade in urothelial cancer. General study results and limits: Improved survival was predicted by pretreatment blood TCR clonality below the median.

Repertoires were generated with immunoSEQ multiplex PCR, while TCRdb's copy carries only in-frame clones and drops some. The repertoire includes around 120,000 clones, around 89% of them detected once, and around 1.7% sits in the top ten. Comment on this clone: The antigen remains undetermined.

Time point indicated: peripheral blood 6 weeks after treatment start. CDR1 and CDR2 from the germline V gene are SGHDT and YYEEEE. CDR3 size: 15 residues. V was clipped by 0 bases and J by 1 base, with 10 bases between them. The specimen comprised PBMCs, sampled around atezolizumab (anti-PD-L1) treatment. This receptor was taken from a man aged 55 to 70 with urothelial cancer. The genes are TRBV5-6 and TRBJ2-5; a weak D match, TRBD1 (5 bases). For the CDR3, the DNA is TGTGCCAGCAGCTTGGCGGGTCAGGGCCAAGAGACCCAGTACTTC. This gives the protein CASSLAGQGQETQYF.